The sequence of this TCR beta chain was determined in a study of cytomegalovirus exposure and HLA in healthy donors. The PCR had 60 Vbeta and 13 Jbeta primers. Repertoires were generated with immunoSEQ multiplex PCR, while TCRdb's copy carries only in-frame clones and drops some. The sample holds 85,000 to 100,000 clones, under 80% seen once. Findings and caveats of the study: A later analysis linked a missense DCLRE1C variant to TCR beta V- and J-gene trimming.

V lost 3 bases, J lost 4 bases, and 7 bases lay in between. The CDR3 is made up of 11 amino acids. Germline CDR1 SQVTM, CDR2 ANQGSEA. This clone showed up just a few times. What it recognizes is unknown. Sequencing was done on a sample of PBMCs. This chain uses TRBV29-1 with TRBJ2-7, with unresolved D. The clonotype was recovered from a human donor in good health. CDR3 DNA: TGCAGCGTTGAGCAGAAGTACGAGCAGTACTTC. It specifies CSVEQKYEQYF.